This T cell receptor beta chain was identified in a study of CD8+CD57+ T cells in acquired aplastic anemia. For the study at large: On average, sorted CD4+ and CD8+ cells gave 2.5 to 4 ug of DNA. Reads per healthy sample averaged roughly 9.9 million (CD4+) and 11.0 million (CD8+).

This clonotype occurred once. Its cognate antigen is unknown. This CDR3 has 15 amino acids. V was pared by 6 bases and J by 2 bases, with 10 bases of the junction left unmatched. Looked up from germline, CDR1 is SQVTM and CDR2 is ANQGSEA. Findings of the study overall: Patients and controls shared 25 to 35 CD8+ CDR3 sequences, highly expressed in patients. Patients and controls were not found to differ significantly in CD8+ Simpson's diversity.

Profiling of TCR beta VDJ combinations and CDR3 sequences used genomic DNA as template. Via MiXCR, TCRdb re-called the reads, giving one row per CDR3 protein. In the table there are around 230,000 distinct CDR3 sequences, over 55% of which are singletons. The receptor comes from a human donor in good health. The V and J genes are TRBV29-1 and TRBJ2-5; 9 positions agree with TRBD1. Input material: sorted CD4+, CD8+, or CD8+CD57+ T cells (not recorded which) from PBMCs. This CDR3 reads CSVTNIDRGQETQYF. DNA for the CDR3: TGCAGCGTGACCAACATCGACAGGGGGCAAGAGACCCAGTACTTC.